Shown below are 25 T cell receptor beta chains from a single sample sequenced in a study of PD-L1 blockade in urothelial cancer. Sequenced by immunoSEQ multiplex PCR; TCRdb stores in-frame clones only, minus some. The sample has under 35,000 clones, about 88% seen once. The sequences come from PBMCs, collected around atezolizumab (anti-PD-L1) treatment. The receptors come from a man aged 45 to 65 with urothelial cancer.

The chain joins TRBV27 to TRBJ2-1; the match to TRBD2 covers 8 bases. Germline CDR1 reads MNHEY; CDR2 reads SMNVEV (reference sequence). Trimming took 11 bases from V and 9 from J; bases not matched to a gene: 9. This CDR3 region has 12 residues. This CDR3 reads CAVAAGGGEQFF. DNA of the CDR3: TGTGCCGTCGCGGCGGGAGGAGGTGAGCAGTTCTTC.

The V call is TRBV5-6, the J call TRBJ2-5; TRBD1 is a possible D gene (5 bases). Looked up from germline, CDR1 is SGHDT and CDR2 is YYEEEE. CDR3 length equals 13 residues. Trimming took 2 bases from V and 4 from J, leaving 9 bases between them. DNA for the CDR3: TGTGCCAGCAGCTTAAGGGGAACAGAGACCCAGTACTTC. Its translation: CASSLRGTETQYF. Based on the CDR3 plus reference TRBV5-6 and TRBJ2-5, the full variable domain is DAGVTQSPTHLIKTRGQQVTLRCSPKSGHDTVSWYQQALGQGPQFIFQYYEEEERQRGNFPDRFSGHQFPNYSSELNVNALLLGDSALYLCASSLRGTETQYFGPGTRLLVL.

The CDR3 sequence is CATSRGRGTDTQYF. The DNA of the CDR3 is TGTGCCACCAGCAGAGGGAGAGGCACAGATACGCAGTATTTT. This rearrangement joins TRBV15 to TRBJ2-3; D gene unclear. V dropped 1 base and J dropped 1 base, with 6 bases sitting between them. The CDR3 runs 14 residues. Germline loops: CDR1 LNHNV, CDR2 YYDKDF (reference sequence).

J is TRBJ1-4 and V is TRBV19; no firm D call. CDR1 and CDR2 from the germline V gene are LNHDA and SQIVND (reference sequence). The CDR3 contains 14 residues. V was cut by 6 bases and J by 6 bases, with 14 bases left in between. The CDR3 protein is CASSPEALYEKLFF. The CDR3 region has the DNA TGTGCCAGTAGCCCCGAGGCTCTATATGAAAAACTGTTTTTT.

The genes are TRBV2 and TRBJ2-7; the match to TRBD1 covers 9 bases. From germline, CDR1 is SNHLY and CDR2 FYNNEI. The CDR3 has 15 residues. Trimming cost V 9 bases and J 0 bases; bases outside gene matches: 9. CDR3: CASSFPTGGSYEQYF. The CDR3 DNA is TGTGCCAGTTCATTTCCGACAGGGGGCTCCTACGAGCAGTACTTC.

The CDR3 DNA reads TGTGCCAGCAGCATAGACAGGGCCGATGGGCAGTACTTC. Amino acid sequence: CASSIDRADGQYF. The chain has TRBV5-6 and TRBJ2-7; TRBD1 matches at 7 bases. Germline V CDR1 and CDR2: SGHDT, YYEEEE. This CDR3 is 13 amino acids long. Trimming took 4 bases from V and 9 from J; bases not matched to a gene: 10.

The chain couples TRBV19 to TRBJ2-1; 7 bases map to TRBD2. The CDR3 sequence is 14 residues long. The V gene end was trimmed by 5 bases and the J gene end by 6 bases; junction bases not matched to a gene: 7. Germline V gives CDR1 LNHDA, CDR2 SQIVND (reference sequence). The CDR3 loop is CASSGTTRLNEQFF. CDR3 DNA: TGTGCCAGTAGTGGGACTACCCGCCTCAATGAGCAGTTCTTC.

This chain uses TRBV7-2 with TRBJ1-3; D might be TRBD1 (6 bases). Germline V CDR1 and CDR2: SGHTA, FQGNSA. V was cut by 5 bases and J by 0 bases, with 11 bases left in between. The CDR3 runs to 15 residues. The CDR3 reads CASSMDSLSGNTIYF. The CDR3 DNA reads as TGTGCCAGCAGCATGGACAGCCTCTCTGGAAACACCATATATTTT.

The rearrangement joins TRBV5-6 to TRBJ2-6, with a tentative D call TRBD1 (6 bases). Germline V lookup: CDR1 SGHDT, CDR2 YYEEEE. Trimming removed 4 bases at V and 3 bases at J, with 11 bases between. This CDR3 is built from 15 residues. CDR3 sequence reads: CASSPGTLGANVLTF. CDR3 in DNA: TGTGCCAGCAGCCCAGGGACACTTGGGGCCAACGTCCTGACTTTC. Together with reference TRBV5-6 and TRBJ2-6, the CDR3 gives the full variable domain: DAGVTQSPTHLIKTRGQQVTLRCSPKSGHDTVSWYQQALGQGPQFIFQYYEEEERQRGNFPDRFSGHQFPNYSSELNVNALLLGDSALYLCASSPGTLGANVLTFGAGSRLTVL.

Comment on this clone: Sequence at one end of the junction differs from germline and may be a read error. The CDR3 loop is CAWSWLAGAHYAQYF. The DNA for the CDR3 is TGTGCCTGGAGTTGGCTAGCGGGGGCCCACTACGCGCAGTACTTC. The chain recombines TRBV30 with TRBJ2-7, with 10 bases matching TRBD2. Germline lookup yields CDR1 GTSNPN and CDR2 SVGIG (reference sequence). CDR3 length equals 15 residues.

This chain's CDR3 is CASRGPAAPGQGGYEQYF. CDR3 DNA sequence: TGTGCCAGCAGGGGCCCGGCAGCTCCGGGACAGGGCGGCTACGAGCAGTACTTC. The chain carries TRBV7-9 and TRBJ2-7; 9 positions match TRBD1. Germline V gene data show CDR1 as SEHNR and CDR2 as FQNEAQ (reference sequence). V shed 6 bases, J shed 3 bases, and the junction held 18 bases outside the gene matches. The CDR3 is 18 amino acids. Variable domain in full (rest from reference TRBV7-9 and TRBJ2-7): DTGVSQNPRHKITKRGQNVTFRCDPISEHNRLYWYRQTLGQGPEFLTYFQNEAQLEKSRLLSDRFSAERPKGSFSTLEIQRTEQGDSAMYLCASRGPAAPGQGGYEQYFGPGTRLTVT.

The chain employs TRBV6-5 and TRBJ2-2, with a tentative D call TRBD2 (5 bases). CDR3 length: 12 residues. Germline-derived CDR1 and CDR2 are MNHEY and SVGAGI. Trimming took 7 bases from V and 4 from J, leaving 7 bases between them. The CDR3 DNA reads TGTGCCAGCACCCGGGGCACCGGGGAGCTGTTTTTT. Amino acid sequence: CASTRGTGELFF.

The chain carries TRBV5-1 and TRBJ2-5; D remains ambiguous. The length of the CDR3 is 12 residues. Trimming removed 4 bases from V and 5 bases from J, with 9 bases in between. In germline, CDR1 is SGHRS, CDR2 YFSETQ. The CDR3 loop is CASSEPRETQYF. CDR3 nucleotides: TGCGCCAGCAGCGAACCACGGGAGACCCAGTACTTC.

The chain recombines TRBV27 with TRBJ2-1, with TRBD1 matching over 7 bases. Losses at the gene ends were 6 bases for V and 3 bases for J; bases not matched to a gene: 2. Germline loops: CDR1 MNHEY, CDR2 SMNVEV (reference sequence). CDR3 size: 13 residues. The CDR3 region is CASRAGGYNEQFF. CDR3 DNA sequence: TGTGCCAGCAGGGCAGGGGGCTACAATGAGCAGTTCTTC.

This chain connects TRBV5-6 to TRBJ1-2, with D unclear. Trimming removed 2 bases at V and 2 bases at J, with 4 bases between. The CDR3 totals 12 residues. Germline lookup yields CDR1 SGHDT and CDR2 YYEEEE. DNA of the CDR3: TGTGCCAGCAGCTTACAGAACTATGGCTACACCTTC. The encoded protein is CASSLQNYGYTF.

The chain links TRBV10-1 to TRBJ1-1, with 7 bases fitting TRBD1. The J segment lost 5 bases and the V segment lost 1 base, leaving 4 bases of the junction unmatched. Germline V gene data show CDR1 as WNHNN and CDR2 as SYGVQD (reference sequence). The CDR3 covers 14 residues. The CDR3 loop is CASSEYRGRTEAFF. The CDR3 bases are TGCGCCAGCAGTGAGTATAGGGGGCGGACTGAAGCTTTCTTT.

This rearrangement joins TRBV5-6 to TRBJ2-7; 7 nucleotides agree with TRBD2. Germline-derived CDR1 and CDR2 are SGHDT and YYEEEE. With V trimmed by 2 bases and J by 2 bases, 4 bases remained unmatched. The CDR3 is 14 residues long. For the CDR3, the DNA is TGTGCCAGCAGCTTCGGGACTATCACCTACGAGCAGTACTTC. As protein: CASSFGTITYEQYF. Variable domain in full (rest from reference TRBV5-6 and TRBJ2-7): DAGVTQSPTHLIKTRGQQVTLRCSPKSGHDTVSWYQQALGQGPQFIFQYYEEEERQRGNFPDRFSGHQFPNYSSELNVNALLLGDSALYLCASSFGTITYEQYFGPGTRLTVT.

The chain links TRBV6-5 to TRBJ1-1; D may be TRBD1 (5 bases). Germline V gene lookup returns CDR1 MNHEY and CDR2 SVGAGI. This CDR3 is 12 amino acids long. Trimming took off 2 bases at V and 9 bases at J, with 10 bases between the two ends. CDR3 sequence: CASSYAGLQAFF. CDR3 coding DNA: TGTGCCAGCAGTTACGCAGGGTTGCAAGCTTTCTTT.

This clone was seen more than once but under ten times. The J gene is TRBJ2-7, the V gene TRBV28; D call uncertain. Germline V gives CDR1 MDHEN, CDR2 SYDVKM. The CDR3 has 11 residues. Trimming stripped 6 bases from V and 2 bases from J, with 5 bases between. DNA of the CDR3: TGTGCCAGCAGCGCTACCTACGAGCAGTACTTC. It yields the protein CASSATYEQYF.

The chain uses TRBV11-2 and TRBJ2-2; 12 bases agree with TRBD2. V trimming: 3 bases; J trimming: 4 bases; junction bases outside the gene matches: 3. CDR3 size: 16 residues. Germline V gene data show CDR1 as SGHAT and CDR2 as FQNNGV. The CDR3 is CASSFGLAGPTGELFF. DNA of the CDR3: TGTGCCAGCAGCTTCGGACTAGCGGGGCCCACCGGGGAGCTGTTTTTT.

The chain recombines TRBV29-1 with TRBJ2-6; 10 nucleotides match TRBD1. Trimming at V came to 4 bases and at J to 4 bases, leaving 4 bases not matched to a gene. The CDR3 contains 15 residues. Germline assignment: CDR1 SQVTM and CDR2 ANQGSEA. In DNA form, the CDR3 reads TGCAGCGTTGGACAGGGGGCGGGGGGGGCCAACGTCCTGACTTTC. Amino acid sequence: CSVGQGAGGANVLTF.

This clone was seen a single time. The rearrangement joins TRBV7-2 to TRBJ2-1; tentative D call: TRBD2 (6 bases). CDR3 length: 16 amino acids. V was shortened by 1 base and J by 3 bases, with 13 bases between the two germline ends. Germline V CDR1 and CDR2: SGHTA, FQGNSA. In DNA form, the CDR3 reads TGTGCCAGCAGCTTAGGCGGGATTAGACGCTACAATGAGCAGTTCTTC. It yields the protein CASSLGGIRRYNEQFF.

This chain links TRBV11-2 with TRBJ2-2; the match to TRBD2 covers 7 bases. The CDR3 is made up of 13 amino acids. V was pared by 4 bases and J by 6 bases, with 2 bases of the junction left unmatched. CDR1 SGHAT and CDR2 FQNNGV come from the germline V gene. Written as DNA, the CDR3 is TGTGCCAGCAGCTCCACTAGCGCCGGGGAGCTGTTTTTT. Translated: CASSSTSAGELFF.

The rearrangement joins TRBV28 to TRBJ2-1; 12 nucleotides match TRBD2. The trim removed 1 base at V and 4 bases at J, leaving 2 bases unmatched. Germline V CDR1 and CDR2: MDHEN, SYDVKM. The CDR3 is made up of 16 amino acids. CDR3 coding DNA: TGTGCCAGCAGTTTATCTGGACTAGCGGGATACAATGAGCAGTTCTTC. It specifies CASSLSGLAGYNEQFF.

V and J are TRBV2 and TRBJ2-5, with 7 positions matching TRBD1. After removal of 6 bases from V and 4 bases from J, the junction contained 5 bases not matched to a gene. In germline, CDR1 is SNHLY, CDR2 FYNNEI. CDR3 size: 13 residues. CDR3: CASSGDSRETQYF. As DNA, the CDR3 is TGTGCCAGCAGCGGGGACAGTCGAGAGACCCAGTACTTC.